A few counts support the clone carrying this TCR beta chain. The antigen is undetermined. The CDR3 totals 15 residues. V dropped 0 bases and J dropped 5; count of bases not matched to a gene: 2. CDR1 is SGHNT, CDR2 YYREEE, per germline (reference sequence). The PCR was carried out with 60 Vbeta primers and 13 Jbeta primers. The data were produced by immunoSEQ multiplex PCR, yet TCRdb's version contains in-frame clones alone and is incomplete. The repertoire holds roughly 66,000 clones, with roughly four fifths as singletons. This sample stems from a study of cytomegalovirus exposure and HLA in healthy donors. General study findings and limits: Many donors shared some public TCRs, even though most TCR sequences were rare.

Source material: PBMCs. V usage is TRBV5-4 and J usage is TRBJ1-4; 9 nucleotides agree with TRBD1. The sequence was collected from a man aged 50-59 years in good health and CMV-seronegative. The CDR3 region is CASSLAGTGNEKLFF. The DNA of the CDR3 is TGTGCCAGCAGCTTGGCAGGGACAGGGAATGAAAAACTGTTTTTT.